The 29 T cell receptor beta chains given below trace back to one sample, sequenced in a study of blood T cell repertoires in COVID-19. The repertoire was sequenced with immunoSEQ multiplex PCR; TCRdb's copy has only in-frame clones and lacks some. The sample consists of a few hundred thousand clones, 88% of them appearing once. The material sequenced was PBMCs or T cells enriched from blood (not recorded which). Every receptor here comes from a woman between 18 and 30 years old who had recovered from COVID-19.

The rearrangement links TRBV2 to TRBJ1-1; 7 positions match TRBD1. From germline, CDR1 is SNHLY and CDR2 FYNNEI. The ends lost 5 bases at V and 0 bases at J; junction bases unmatched: 3. The CDR3 extends over 14 amino acids. The CDR3 sequence is CASSLQGMNTEAFF. Written as DNA, the CDR3 is TGTGCCAGCAGTTTACAGGGGATGAACACTGAAGCTTTCTTT.

This clone appeared a few times. The V gene is TRBV6-6, the J gene TRBJ2-5, with D hard to call. The CDR3 contains 13 residues. Germline V gene sequence: CDR1 MNHNY, CDR2 SVGAGI (reference sequence). V was trimmed by 4 bases and J by 4 bases, leaving 10 bases between them. The CDR3 here is CASSLRISETQYF. The CDR3 DNA reads TGTGCCAGCAGTTTGAGGATTTCAGAGACCCAGTACTTC.

The chain joins TRBV5-1 to TRBJ2-3, with TRBD2 identical over 15 bases. Germline V gene lookup returns CDR1 SGHRS and CDR2 YFSETQ. The CDR3 is made up of 16 amino acids. V trimming: 7 bases; J trimming: 1 base; junction bases outside the gene matches: 4. CDR3 sequence (DNA): TGCGCCAGCGGACTAGCGGGGGGGCCTGGCACAGATACGCAGTATTTT. It specifies CASGLAGGPGTDTQYF.

In DNA, the CDR3 is TGTGCCAGCAGCGTGGAGGGATCAACTAATGAAAAACTGTTTTTT. It codes for CASSVEGSTNEKLFF. The V call is TRBV9, the J call TRBJ1-4; no reliable D call. V was shortened by 2 bases and J by 0 bases, with 8 bases between the two germline ends. The CDR3 contains 15 residues. Germline CDR1 is SGDLS and CDR2 is YYNGEE.

J is TRBJ1-3 and V is TRBV5-1; possibly TRBD1 for D (5 bases). With 3 bases removed from V and 3 bases from J, the gap between germline ends came to 16 bases. Germline V gene data show CDR1 as SGHRS and CDR2 as YFSETQ. CDR3 length: 16 residues. The CDR3 spells CASSSQGLSVGNTIYF. The DNA for the CDR3 is TGCGCCAGCAGCTCCCAGGGATTGAGCGTTGGAAACACCATATATTTT.

V is TRBV10-2 and J is TRBJ1-1, with a tentative D call TRBD1 (5 bases). This CDR3 contains 16 residues. Germline lookup yields CDR1 WSHSY and CDR2 SAAADI. Trimming shortened V by 5 bases and J by 4 bases, and 20 bases separated the two germline ends. The CDR3 region has the DNA TGCGCCAGCAGTCGCGACAGCCAGGCCATTGGCACTGAAGCTTTCTTT. Translation: CASSRDSQAIGTEAFF.

In regard to this clone: The junction departs from germline at one end; a sequencing error may be responsible. The chain uses TRBV5-1 and TRBJ2-1; no firm D call. The CDR3 has 15 residues. Germline CDR1 reads SGHRS; CDR2 reads YFSETQ. The CDR3 coding sequence is TGCGCCAGCAGCCCCCCAGCGCGTAGCTCCAATGGGCAGTTCTTC. Translating gives CASSPPARSSNGQFF.

The J gene is TRBJ1-2, the V gene TRBV9; D is unresolved. The V end lost 3 bases, the J end lost 4 bases, and 13 bases lay between the germline ends. In germline, CDR1 is SGDLS, CDR2 YYNGEE. The CDR3 runs to 14 residues. CDR3 sequence reads: CASSAPTRTYGYTF. The CDR3 bases are TGTGCCAGCAGCGCCCCGACACGAACCTATGGCTACACCTTC.

The rearrangement uses TRBV2 and TRBJ2-2, with TRBD2 matching 7 bases. V was clipped by 3 bases and J by 11 bases; unmatched bases: 6. This CDR3 has 13 amino acids. From germline, CDR1 is SNHLY and CDR2 FYNNEI. The DNA for the CDR3 is TGTGCCAGCAGTGATGATGGGGGGGGAGAGCTGTTTTTT. Translated: CASSDDGGGELFF.

The chain links TRBV4-3 to TRBJ1-1, with D possibly TRBD1 on 5 matching bases. V lost 4 bases and J 7 bases, leaving 10 bases between the germline ends. Germline values: CDR1 LGHNA, CDR2 YSLEER. The CDR3 contains 12 residues. The DNA for the CDR3 is TGCGCCAGCAGCCTCGGGGGATTTGAAGCTTTCTTT. Residues: CASSLGGFEAFF.

The rearrangement links TRBV11-2 to TRBJ2-3; 10 positions match TRBD2. The CDR3 sequence is 16 residues long. Germline-derived CDR1 and CDR2 are SGHAT and FQNNGV. V lost 2 bases and J lost 5; bases outside the gene matches: 7. The CDR3 protein is CASSLTSGVRGDTQYF. CDR3 coding DNA: TGTGCCAGCAGCTTAACTAGCGGGGTGAGGGGAGATACGCAGTATTTT.

V is TRBV27 and J is TRBJ1-1; D gene uncertain. The CDR3 runs 16 residues. Trimming cost V 4 bases and J 1 base, with 16 bases left between them. CDR1 and CDR2 (germline): MNHEY, SMNVEV (reference sequence). The CDR3 DNA sequence: TGTGCCAGCAGTTCGCGCCCCCCAGGTTCGAACACTGAAGCTTTCTTT. The encoded protein is CASSSRPPGSNTEAFF.

V is TRBV28 and J is TRBJ2-7; a possible D gene is TRBD2 (5 bases). The germline V and J ends were trimmed by 3 bases and 9 bases, with 6 bases remaining between them. The length of the CDR3 is 10 residues. Germline V CDR1 and CDR2: MDHEN, SYDVKM. The CDR3 coding sequence is TGTGCCAGCAGTTTTCGGGGGCAGTACTTC. This translates into CASSFRGQYF.

The V and J genes are TRBV19 and TRBJ1-3; a weak D match, TRBD1 (5 bases). The germline V and J ends were trimmed by 3 bases and 4 bases, with 13 bases remaining between them. The CDR3 length is 15 residues. Per the germline V gene, CDR1 is LNHDA and CDR2 is SQIVND (reference sequence). This chain's CDR3 is CASSIDGGRGNTIYF. The CDR3 nucleotides read TGTGCCAGTAGTATCGACGGGGGACGAGGAAACACCATATATTTT.

The chain joins TRBV7-4 to TRBJ1-2; D uncertain. The length of the CDR3 is 15 residues. Looked up from germline, CDR1 is SGHVT and CDR2 is SQSDAQ. The V and J ends lost 5 bases and 0 bases respectively, with 13 bases between them. CDR3 nucleotides: TGTGCCAGCAGCCCCCCCACCAGGCCTAACTATGGCTACACCTTC. It translates to CASSPPTRPNYGYTF.

The V and J genes are TRBV7-3 and TRBJ2-1; D gene unclear. The CDR3 has 15 amino acids. V dropped 1 base and J dropped 9 bases, with 16 bases sitting between them. Germline loops: CDR1 SGHTA, CDR2 FQGTGA. CDR3 protein: CASSLRASPGSEQFF. The CDR3 DNA is TGTGCCAGCAGCTTAAGGGCCTCACCTGGTAGTGAGCAGTTCTTC.

This clone has only one observation. The chain combines TRBV28 with TRBJ1-6, with D uncertain. The germline V gene encodes CDR1 MDHEN and CDR2 SYDVKM. The CDR3 is made up of 16 amino acids. V was cut by 5 bases and J by 0 bases, with 11 bases left in between. The CDR3 DNA is TGTGCCAGCAGTCCTCAAGTGAGCTCCTATAATTCACCCCTCCACTTT. Amino acids: CASSPQVSSYNSPLHF.

J is TRBJ2-7 and V is TRBV4-2; unclear D gene. CDR1 and CDR2 (germline): LGHNA, YNFKEQ. The V end was cut by 0 bases, the J end by 0 bases, with 6 bases between. This CDR3 is 14 amino acids long. This CDR3 is CASSQEVSSYEQYF. CDR3 DNA: TGTGCCAGCAGCCAAGAGGTCAGCTCCTACGAGCAGTACTTC.

J is TRBJ1-5 and V is TRBV30; TRBD1 is a possible D gene (6 bases). The germline V gene encodes CDR1 GTSNPN and CDR2 SVGIG (reference sequence). V was clipped by 7 bases and J by 4 bases, with 14 bases between them. The CDR3 is 13 residues long. As DNA, the CDR3 is TGTGCCTATCGGGACAACGCTAATCAGCCCCAGCATTTT. Its protein product is CAYRDNANQPQHF.

Only one count was recorded for this clone. The chain recombines TRBV3-1 (or the pseudogene TRBV3-2) with TRBJ2-1, with D possibly being TRBD2 (6 bases). Trimming stripped 0 bases from V and 4 bases from J, with 10 bases between. The CDR3 is 15 amino acids. Germline V gives CDR1 LGHDT, CDR2 YNNKEL (reference sequence). The CDR3: CASSQEPGLYNEQFF. The CDR3 DNA reads as TGTGCCAGCAGCCAAGAGCCGGGACTTTACAATGAGCAGTTCTTC.

The rearrangement joins TRBV11-2 to TRBJ2-4, with 9 bases fitting TRBD2. The CDR3 length is 15 residues. The V gene's germline CDR1 is SGHAT and CDR2 FQNNGV. V was pared by 1 base and J by 10 bases, with 8 bases of the junction left unmatched. The CDR3 DNA sequence: TGTGCCAGCAGCTTAGTACTGGCTAGCGGGGAAATTCAGTACTTC. This gives the protein CASSLVLASGEIQYF.

The rearrangement joins TRBV7-8 to TRBJ1-1; 7 bases are a match to TRBD1. Trimming cost V 11 bases and J 3 bases; bases outside gene matches: 15. The length of the CDR3 is 15 residues. Germline V gene lookup returns CDR1 SGHVS and CDR2 FQNEAQ. Written as DNA, the CDR3 is TGTGCCTCAGCAAGCGGGAGGGGGCCTGACACTGAAGCTTTCTTT. It specifies CASASGRGPDTEAFF. Full variable domain (remainder filled in from reference TRBV7-8 and TRBJ1-1): GAGVSQSPRYKVAKRGQDVALRCDPISGHVSLFWYQQALGQGPEFLTYFQNEAQLDKSGLPSDRFFAERPEGSVSTLKIQRTQQEDSAVYLCASASGRGPDTEAFFGQGTRLTVV.

This chain connects TRBV19 to TRBJ1-2, with TRBD1 matching over 7 bases. Trimming at V came to 5 bases and at J to 3 bases, leaving 3 bases not matched to a gene. This CDR3 is built from 13 residues. Germline assignment: CDR1 LNHDA and CDR2 SQIVND (reference sequence). The CDR3: CASSDRAYYGYTF. The CDR3 nucleotides read TGTGCCAGTAGTGACAGGGCCTACTATGGCTACACCTTC.

The V gene is TRBV2, the J gene TRBJ2-7; a possible D gene is TRBD1 (6 bases). The V and J ends lost 6 bases and 0 bases respectively, with 18 bases between them. Looked up from germline, CDR1 is SNHLY and CDR2 is FYNNEI. This CDR3 has 16 residues. CDR3 in DNA: TGTGCCAGCAGGGGGGCCCGGGCTTCGGGCTCCTACGAGCAGTACTTC. Its translation: CASRGARASGSYEQYF.

The chain employs TRBV7-2 and TRBJ2-3, with 8 bases matching TRBD2. CDR3 size: 15 residues. CDR1 is SGHTA and CDR2 is FQGNSA in the germline V gene. V trimming: 4 bases; J trimming: 3 bases; junction bases outside the gene matches: 6. The CDR3 DNA reads as TGTGCCAGCAGCTCCCGGGGGGGGAGGACAGATACGCAGTATTTT. This sequence encodes CASSSRGGRTDTQYF. The entire variable domain, with the rest obtained from reference TRBV7-2 and TRBJ2-3, is as follows: GAGVSQSPSNKVTEKGKDVELRCDPISGHTALYWYRQSLGQGLEFLIYFQGNSAPDKSGLPSDRFSAERTGGSVSTLTIQRTQQEDSAVYLCASSSRGGRTDTQYFGPGTRLTVL.

This chain connects TRBV7-8 to TRBJ2-7, with TRBD1 matching over 10 bases. Looked up from germline, CDR1 is SGHVS and CDR2 is FQNEAQ. V was clipped by 5 bases and J by 8 bases; unmatched bases: 15. The CDR3 contains 16 residues. Here the CDR3 reads CASSPQPGQGSAKQYF. The CDR3 nucleotides are TGTGCCAGCAGCCCACAACCGGGACAGGGGTCAGCGAAGCAGTACTTC.

This sequence joins TRBV29-1 and TRBJ1-2; 9 bases are shared with TRBD1. The length of the CDR3 is 13 residues. V lost 7 bases to trimming and J lost 1 base; unmatched junction nucleotides: 4. Germline-derived CDR1 and CDR2 are SQVTM and ANQGSEA. For the CDR3, the DNA is TGCAGCGGTGGGACAGGGTTTAACTATGGCTACACCTTC. Encoded protein: CSGGTGFNYGYTF.

The rearrangement joins TRBV11-2 to TRBJ1-2; 7 nucleotides line up with TRBD1. Looked up from germline, CDR1 is SGHAT and CDR2 is FQNNGV. The V segment lost 4 bases and the J segment 0 bases; nucleotides outside the gene matches: 8. CDR3 length: 16 residues. The CDR3 region is CASSSKTGKTNYGYTF. CDR3 sequence (DNA): TGTGCCAGCAGCTCTAAGACAGGGAAGACTAACTATGGCTACACCTTC.

This clone has only one observation. This chain links TRBV9 with TRBJ1-2; possible D gene TRBD1, 5 bases. From germline, CDR1 is SGDLS and CDR2 YYNGEE. V was shortened by 4 bases and J by 8 bases, with 24 bases between the two germline ends. This CDR3 has 16 amino acids. CDR3 residues: CASSPRVPGVVGGYTF. In DNA, the CDR3 is TGTGCCAGCAGCCCACGGGTTCCGGGGGTCGTGGGAGGCTACACCTTC.